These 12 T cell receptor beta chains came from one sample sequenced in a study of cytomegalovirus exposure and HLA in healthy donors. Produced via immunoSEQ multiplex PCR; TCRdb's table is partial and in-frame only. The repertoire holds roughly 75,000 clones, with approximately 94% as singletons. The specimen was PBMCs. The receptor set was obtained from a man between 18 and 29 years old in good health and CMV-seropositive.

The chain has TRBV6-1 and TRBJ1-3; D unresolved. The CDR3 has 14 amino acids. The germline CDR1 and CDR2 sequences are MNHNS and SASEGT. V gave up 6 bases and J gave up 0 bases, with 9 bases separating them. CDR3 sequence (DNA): TGTGCCAGCAGACCGACAAGCTCTGGAAACACCATATATTTT. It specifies CASRPTSSGNTIYF.

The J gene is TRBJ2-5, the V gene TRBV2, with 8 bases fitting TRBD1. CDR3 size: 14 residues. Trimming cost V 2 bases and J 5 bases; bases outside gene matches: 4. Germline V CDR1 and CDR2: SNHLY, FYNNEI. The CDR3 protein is CASSEQGAGETQYF. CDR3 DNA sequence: TGTGCCAGCAGTGAACAGGGGGCTGGTGAGACCCAGTACTTC.

CDR3 region: CASSSGTGVYGFSYEQYF. For the CDR3, the DNA is TGTGCCAGCAGCTCCGGTACAGGGGTCTATGGATTTTCCTACGAGCAGTACTTC. The rearrangement uses TRBV5-6 and TRBJ2-7, with 7 bases aligning to TRBD1. This CDR3 contains 18 residues. J was trimmed by 1 base and V by 3 bases; bases with no gene match: 16. Germline CDR1 and CDR2: SGHDT and YYEEEE.

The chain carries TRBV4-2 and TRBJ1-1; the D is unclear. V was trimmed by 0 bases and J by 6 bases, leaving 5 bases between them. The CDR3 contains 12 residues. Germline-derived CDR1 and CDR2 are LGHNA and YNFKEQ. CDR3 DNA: TGTGCCAGCAGCCAAGATCGGTCTGAAGCTTTCTTT. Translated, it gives CASSQDRSEAFF.

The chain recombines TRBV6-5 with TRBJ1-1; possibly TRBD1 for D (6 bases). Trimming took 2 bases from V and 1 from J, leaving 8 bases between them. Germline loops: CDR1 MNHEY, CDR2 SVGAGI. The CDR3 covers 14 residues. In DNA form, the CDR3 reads TGTGCCAGCAGTTACGACAGGCAGAACACTGAAGCTTTCTTT. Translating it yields CASSYDRQNTEAFF.

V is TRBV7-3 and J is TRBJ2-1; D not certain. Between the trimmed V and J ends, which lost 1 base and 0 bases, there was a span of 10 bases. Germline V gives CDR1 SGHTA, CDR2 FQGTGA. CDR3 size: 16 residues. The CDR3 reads CASSLRVTRSYNEQFF. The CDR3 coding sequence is TGTGCCAGCAGCTTAAGAGTTACCCGCTCCTACAATGAGCAGTTCTTC. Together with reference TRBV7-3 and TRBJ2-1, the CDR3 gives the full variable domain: GAGVSQTPSNKVTEKGKYVELRCDPISGHTALYWYRQSLGQGPEFLIYFQGTGAADDSGLPNDRFFAVRPEGSVSTLKIQRTERGDSAVYLCASSLRVTRSYNEQFFGPGTRLTVL.

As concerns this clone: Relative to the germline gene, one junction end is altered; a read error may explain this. The CDR3 bases are TGTGCCAGCAGTGAGTTCCGAGACAGGCAAGCATTGGCGAGTTTT. Translation: CASSEFRDRQALASF. The chain joins TRBV2 to TRBJ1-3, with D perhaps TRBD1 (6 bases). CDR3 length: 15 residues. Germline assignment: CDR1 SNHLY and CDR2 FYNNEI.

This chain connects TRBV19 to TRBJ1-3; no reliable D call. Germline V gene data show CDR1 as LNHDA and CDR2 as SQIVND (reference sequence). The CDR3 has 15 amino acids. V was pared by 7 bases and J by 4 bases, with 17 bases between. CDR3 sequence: CASIREGWKGNTIYF. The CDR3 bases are TGTGCCAGTATCCGGGAGGGATGGAAAGGAAACACCATATATTTT. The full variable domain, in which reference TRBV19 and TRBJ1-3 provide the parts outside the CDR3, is DGGITQSPKYLFRKEGQNVTLSCEQNLNHDAMYWYRQDPGQGLRLIYYSQIVNDFQKGDIAEGYSVSREKKESFPLTVTSAQKNPTAFYLCASIREGWKGNTIYFGEGSWLTVV.

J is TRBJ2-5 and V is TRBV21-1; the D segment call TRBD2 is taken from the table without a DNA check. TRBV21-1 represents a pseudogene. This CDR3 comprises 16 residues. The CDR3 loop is CASKGSGGPCWETQYF. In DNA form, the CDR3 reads TGTGCCAGCAAGGGGAGCGGGGGGCCCTGCTGGGAGACCCAGTACTTC.

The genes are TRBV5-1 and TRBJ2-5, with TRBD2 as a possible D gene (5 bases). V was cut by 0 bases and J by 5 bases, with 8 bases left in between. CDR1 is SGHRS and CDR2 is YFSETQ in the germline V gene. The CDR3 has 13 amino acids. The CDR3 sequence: CASSLGTGETQYF. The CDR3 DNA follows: TGCGCCAGCAGCTTGGGTACGGGGGAGACCCAGTACTTC.

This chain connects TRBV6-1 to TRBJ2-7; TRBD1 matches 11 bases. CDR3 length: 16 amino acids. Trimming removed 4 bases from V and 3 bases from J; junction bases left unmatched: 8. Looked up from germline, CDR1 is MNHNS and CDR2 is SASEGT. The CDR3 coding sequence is TGTGCCAGCAGTGCGCCGATTGGGACAGGGGGCTACGAGCAGTACTTC. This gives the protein CASSAPIGTGGYEQYF.

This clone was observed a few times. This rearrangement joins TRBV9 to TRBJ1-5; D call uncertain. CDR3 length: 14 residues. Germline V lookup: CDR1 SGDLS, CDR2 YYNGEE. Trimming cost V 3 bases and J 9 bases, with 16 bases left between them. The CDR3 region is CASSAGGGRGPQHF. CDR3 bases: TGTGCCAGCAGCGCCGGCGGAGGGCGGGGGCCCCAGCATTTT.